A single sample is the source of the 10 T cell receptor beta chains below, sequenced in a study of early T cells in non-severe SARS-CoV-2 infection. One entry per CDR3 protein results from TCRdb running MiXCR on the 5' RACE reads. The data contain tens of thousands of distinct CDR3 sequences, around 15% of them singletons. The sequencing input was whole blood. These receptors were taken from an adult who was a healthcare worker with PCR-confirmed SARS-CoV-2 infection or an uninfected control (not recorded which).

CDR3 protein: CASSERVANGYTF. For the CDR3, the DNA is TGTGCCAGCAGTGAGAGGGTTGCAAATGGCTACACCTTC. This sequence joins TRBV25-1 and TRBJ1-2, with D uncertain. Trimming left V 3 bases short and J 6 bases short, with 11 bases between. Germline CDR1 is MGHDK and CDR2 is SYGVNS. This CDR3 contains 13 residues.

The J gene is TRBJ2-1, the V gene TRBV11-2; the match to TRBD2 covers 8 bases. CDR3 size: 14 residues. The germline gives CDR1 SGHAT, CDR2 FQNNGV. J lost 8 bases, V lost 5 bases, and 8 bases had no gene match. The CDR3 nucleotides are TGTGCCAGCAGCGGAGAGGCTAGCGGGTATGAGCAGTTCTTC. Its protein product is CASSGEASGYEQFF.

The gene calls are TRBV6-2 or TRBV6-3 and TRBJ2-3; 9 bases line up with TRBD1. The CDR3 is 14 amino acids. Germline CDR1 and CDR2: MNHEY and SVGEGT. V lost 11 bases, J lost 7 bases, and 13 bases stayed unmatched. In nucleotides, the CDR3 is TGTGCCTCCCAGGCAGGACAGGGGTTATATACGCAGTATTTT. Amino acids: CASQAGQGLYTQYF.

The chain has TRBV19 and TRBJ1-5, with D hard to call. The CDR3 is made up of 12 amino acids. Germline assignment: CDR1 LNHDA and CDR2 SQIVND (reference sequence). The ends were cut back, 1 base at V and 10 bases at J, with 8 bases in the middle. The CDR3 spells CASSIVTTPQHF. Written as DNA, the CDR3 is TGTGCCAGTAGTATAGTGACAACACCCCAGCATTTT.

A few counts support this clonotype. The chain carries TRBV7-3 and TRBJ1-1; D unresolved. Germline V CDR1 and CDR2: SGHTA, FQGTGA. V was shortened by 2 bases and J by 6 bases, with 10 bases between the two germline ends. This CDR3 region has 13 residues. CDR3 amino acids: CASSLSPIAEAFF. DNA of the CDR3: TGTGCCAGCAGCTTATCCCCAATCGCTGAAGCTTTCTTT.

This clonotype has a count of ten or more. The chain combines TRBV20-1 with TRBJ1-6; unclear D gene. The CDR3 spans 12 residues. Trimming cost V 7 bases and J 7 bases, with 11 bases left between them. CDR1 is DFQATT and CDR2 is SNEGSKA in the germline V gene (reference sequence). The CDR3 sequence is CSVTSGNSPLHF. The DNA for the CDR3 is TGCAGTGTGACATCGGGCAATTCACCCCTCCACTTT.

The chain carries TRBV29-1 and TRBJ1-4; 8 bases are a match to TRBD1. CDR1 is SQVTM, CDR2 ANQGSEA, per germline. The CDR3 loop spans 13 amino acids. Germline trimming cut 7 bases from V and 6 bases from J; bases unmatched to any gene: 7. The DNA of the CDR3 is TGCAGCGCTAGGAGGGGACAGGATGAAAAACTGTTTTTT. Amino acid sequence: CSARRGQDEKLFF.

This clonotype was observed a handful of times. V and J are TRBV28 and TRBJ1-2; the match to TRBD1 covers 10 bases. The CDR3 runs to 15 residues. Germline CDR1 is MDHEN and CDR2 is SYDVKM. The ends lost 6 bases at V and 2 bases at J; junction bases unmatched: 6. CDR3: CASRSEGQGNYGYTF. DNA of the CDR3: TGTGCCAGCAGGTCAGAGGGACAGGGGAACTATGGCTACACCTTC.

The V gene is TRBV11-2, the J gene TRBJ2-2; D not resolved. Trimming stripped 5 bases from V and 5 bases from J, with 6 bases between. Looked up from germline, CDR1 is SGHAT and CDR2 is FQNNGV. The length of the CDR3 is 12 residues. CDR3 residues: CASSRRTGELFF. The CDR3 coding sequence is TGTGCCAGCAGCCGTAGGACCGGGGAGCTGTTTTTT.

This chain joins TRBV2 and TRBJ2-7; maybe TRBD1 (6 bases). The V and J ends lost 10 bases and 0 bases respectively, with 13 bases between them. This CDR3 region has 13 residues. Per germline, CDR1 SNHLY and CDR2 FYNNEI. The CDR3 loop reads CATQTGASYEQYF. The CDR3 DNA reads as TGTGCCACCCAGACAGGAGCCTCCTACGAGCAGTACTTC.